The 4 T cell receptor beta chains listed next were all sequenced from one sample in a study of response to subunit inactivated influenza vaccine. TCRdb called the RT-PCR reads again in MiXCR, with one record for every CDR3 protein. The table has around 520,000 distinct CDR3 sequences, roughly 25% seen once; the top ten hold less than 2.5%. The starting material was CD4+ T cells sorted from PBMCs, obtained 4 to 6 days after vaccination. The source of these receptors is a man aged 50 or older who received an inactivated influenza vaccine.

This clonotype has just a few counts. The gene calls are TRBV15 and TRBJ2-1, with 7 bases aligning to TRBD1. Germline V gene lookup returns CDR1 LNHNV and CDR2 YYDKDF (reference sequence). The CDR3 is 16 residues long. The ends lost 8 bases at V and 3 bases at J; junction bases unmatched: 13. CDR3 protein: CATAGVGNRGYNEQFF. The CDR3, as DNA: TGTGCCACCGCGGGTGTGGGGAACAGGGGCTACAATGAGCAGTTCTTC. Looking up the rest from reference TRBV15 and TRBJ2-1 gives the full variable domain: DAMVIQNPRYQVTQFGKPVTLSCSQTLNHNVMYWYQQKSSQAPKLLFHYYDKDFNNEADTPDNFQSRRPNTSFCFLDIRSPGLGDTAMYLCATAGVGNRGYNEQFFGPGTRLTVL.

V is TRBV27 and J is TRBJ2-1; maybe TRBD2 (6 bases). The CDR3 runs to 15 residues. The germline gives CDR1 MNHEY, CDR2 SMNVEV (reference sequence). Trimming removed 0 bases from V and 0 bases from J, with 6 bases in between. CDR3 in amino acids: CASSLSEGSYNEQFF. DNA for the CDR3: TGTGCCAGCAGTTTATCGGAGGGCTCCTACAATGAGCAGTTCTTC.

This clonotype was counted between two and nine times. J is TRBJ2-7 and V is TRBV20-1; the D gene is possibly TRBD2 (6 bases). Germline-derived CDR1 and CDR2 are DFQATT and SNEGSKA (reference sequence). Trimming took off 6 bases at V and 6 bases at J, with 15 bases between the two ends. This CDR3 is built from 12 residues. CDR3 DNA sequence: TGCAGTGCCGCCGGGGGAGGCTTCGAGCAGTACTTC. This translates into CSAAGGGFEQYF.

This clonotype came up a few times. The J gene is TRBJ2-5, the V gene TRBV20-1, with a tentative D call TRBD2 (7 bases). The CDR3 consists of 10 residues. CDR1 and CDR2 from the germline V gene are DFQATT and SNEGSKA (reference sequence). The CDR3 bases are TGCACAACGGGGGGCGAGACCCAGTACTTC. Translation: CTTGGETQYF.